The 18 T cell receptor beta chains below were found in one sample sequenced in a study of cytomegalovirus exposure and HLA in healthy donors. Assay used: immunoSEQ multiplex PCR; TCRdb lists only in-frame clones, some missing. The table lists approximately 200,000 clones, 84% of them singletons. The specimen was PBMCs. The receptors here all came from a man aged 18 to 30 in good health and CMV-seropositive.

This clone occurred once. The DNA for the CDR3 is TGTGCCAGCTCACCTTCGGAGACCGGGGAGCTGTTTTTT. Its protein is CASSPSETGELFF. J is TRBJ2-2 and V is TRBV18; D remains unclear. Trimming took 3 bases from V and 5 from J, leaving 7 bases between them. The CDR3 has 13 residues. Germline values: CDR1 KGHSH, CDR2 LQKENI.

The rearrangement links TRBV10-2 to TRBJ2-7; TRBD2 agrees at 7 bases. The germline V gene has CDR1 WSHSY and CDR2 SAAADI. Germline trimming cut 3 bases from V and 0 bases from J; bases unmatched to any gene: 8. The CDR3 sequence is 16 residues long. The CDR3 is CASSDPGRKSSYEQYF. The CDR3, as DNA: TGCGCCAGCAGTGACCCCGGGAGGAAGAGCTCCTACGAGCAGTACTTC.

The chain combines TRBV27 with TRBJ2-2; D is unresolved. The length of the CDR3 is 14 residues. CDR1 MNHEY and CDR2 SMNVEV come from the germline V gene (reference sequence). The V gene lost 6 bases and the J gene lost 3 bases, with 11 bases spanning the gap. The CDR3 DNA sequence: TGTGCCAGCAGCCTCGGGTCCTACACCGGGGAGCTGTTTTTT. Residues: CASSLGSYTGELFF.

V gene TRBV27 combines with J gene TRBJ2-1; the D is unclear. The V end was cut by 5 bases, the J end by 3 bases, with 8 bases between. CDR3 length equals 13 residues. Germline-derived CDR1 and CDR2 are MNHEY and SMNVEV (reference sequence). CDR3 coding DNA: TGTGCCAGCAGTAAGACAAACTACAATGAGCAGTTCTTC. Residues: CASSKTNYNEQFF.

The chain combines TRBV2 with TRBJ2-1; TRBD2 aligns across 11 bases. V was clipped by 5 bases and J by 6 bases; unmatched bases: 6. The CDR3 totals 15 residues. CDR1 is SNHLY, CDR2 FYNNEI, per germline. DNA of the CDR3: TGTGCCAGCAGTCCCACTAGCGGGGGTACCAATGAGCAGTTCTTC. Translating gives CASSPTSGGTNEQFF.

Concerning this clone: Different DNA sequences within this sample yield the same CDR3. The chain employs TRBV30 and TRBJ2-5; 9 bases fit TRBD1. V shed 5 bases, J shed 2 bases, and the junction held 6 bases outside the gene matches. CDR1 is GTSNPN, CDR2 SVGIG, per germline (reference sequence). The CDR3 consists of 14 residues. CDR3 sequence reads: CAWSSGTGQETQYF. DNA of the CDR3: TGTGCCTGGTCATCCGGGACAGGGCAAGAGACCCAGTACTTC. Drawing the rest from reference TRBV30 and TRBJ2-5, the complete variable domain is SQTIHQWPATLVQPVGSPLSLECTVEGTSNPNLYWYRQAAGRGLQLLFYSVGIGQISSEVPQNLSASRPQDRQFILSSKKLLLSDSGFYLCAWSSGTGQETQYFGPGTRLLVL.

The V gene is TRBV7-4, the J gene TRBJ2-7; 9 nucleotides align to TRBD2. Trimming took 1 base from V and 5 from J; bases not matched to a gene: 9. The CDR3 contains 16 residues. Germline CDR1 and CDR2: SGHVT and SQSDAQ. The CDR3 DNA follows: TGTGCCAGCAGCTTAGTTTCTAGCGGGGATTTAGACGAGCAGTACTTC. This sequence encodes CASSLVSSGDLDEQYF.

CDR3 residues: CASSSLTSAQETQYF. DNA for the CDR3: TGTGCCAGCAGTTCCCTGACTAGCGCCCAAGAGACCCAGTACTTC. This rearrangement joins TRBV27 to TRBJ2-5, with 8 bases identical to TRBD2. Germline CDR1 reads MNHEY; CDR2 reads SMNVEV (reference sequence). The J segment lost 1 base and the V segment lost 4 bases, leaving 5 bases of the junction unmatched. The CDR3 totals 15 residues.

This chain uses TRBV9 with TRBJ2-2; TRBD2 matches at 7 bases. V lost 0 bases to trimming and J lost 5 bases; unmatched junction nucleotides: 7. Germline assignment: CDR1 SGDLS and CDR2 YYNGEE. The CDR3 covers 16 residues. CDR3 nucleotides: TGTGCCAGCAGCGTAGAGGCGGGAGCGTGGACCGGGGAGCTGTTTTTT. Translated: CASSVEAGAWTGELFF.

The chain is built from TRBV6-1 and TRBJ1-1; no reliable D call. Trimming took off 5 bases at V and 2 bases at J, with 9 bases between the two ends. The CDR3 covers 13 residues. Germline V gives CDR1 MNHNS, CDR2 SASEGT. DNA of the CDR3: TGTGCCAGCAGTTCGAACAGCAACACTGAAGCTTTCTTT. Translating it yields CASSSNSNTEAFF.

The V gene is TRBV6-4, the J gene TRBJ2-5; 14 bases are a match to TRBD2. This CDR3 is built from 15 residues. Per germline, CDR1 MRHNA and CDR2 SNTAGT. V lost 6 bases, J lost 5 bases, and 5 bases stayed unmatched. Here the CDR3 reads CASSAGLAGAETQYF. DNA for the CDR3: TGTGCCAGCAGCGCGGGACTAGCGGGAGCTGAGACCCAGTACTTC.

This chain links TRBV6-5 with TRBJ1-1; D may be TRBD1 (5 bases). Trimming pared 5 bases from V and 11 bases from J, leaving 18 bases between. This CDR3 has 13 residues. CDR1 MNHEY and CDR2 SVGAGI come from the germline V gene. CDR3 bases: TGTGCCAGCAGTAGATGGACGGGGGGGGTGGCTTTCTTT. Protein product: CASSRWTGGVAFF.

V gene TRBV5-6 combines with J gene TRBJ2-5; possibly TRBD2 for D (6 bases). Germline V gene sequence: CDR1 SGHDT, CDR2 YYEEEE. V was shortened by 3 bases and J by 5 bases, with 14 bases between the two germline ends. The CDR3 runs to 14 residues. The CDR3 region is CASSSTSLVETQYF. The CDR3 DNA reads as TGTGCCAGCAGCTCGACTAGTTTGGTTGAGACCCAGTACTTC.

This clone was detected only once. V gene TRBV5-1 combines with J gene TRBJ2-2, with 7 nucleotides matching TRBD1. CDR1 is SGHRS, CDR2 YFSETQ, per germline. The CDR3 has 16 amino acids. V lost 2 bases to trimming and J lost 1 base; unmatched junction nucleotides: 5. CDR3 sequence (DNA): TGCGCCAGCAGCTTAAACCGACAGGGGAACACCGGGGAGCTGTTTTTT. This encodes CASSLNRQGNTGELFF.

V usage is TRBV4-1 and J usage is TRBJ2-1, with D possibly being TRBD2 (5 bases). Germline V gene data show CDR1 as MGHRA and CDR2 as YSYEKL. This CDR3 is 16 amino acids long. Deletions cut 1 base from V and 3 bases from J, with 13 bases between. CDR3 DNA: TGCGCCAGCAGCCAAGTAGAACTAGTAAGCTACAATGAGCAGTTCTTC. This encodes CASSQVELVSYNEQFF.

The rearrangement joins TRBV7-3 to TRBJ2-1; 10 nucleotides align to TRBD2. Looked up from germline, CDR1 is SGHTA and CDR2 is FQGTGA. The CDR3 is made up of 15 amino acids. J lost 10 bases, V lost 4 bases, and 10 bases had no gene match. This chain's CDR3 is CASSSRGTSEAEQFF. The CDR3 DNA reads TGTGCCAGCAGCTCTAGAGGGACTAGCGAAGCCGAGCAGTTCTTC.

This clone was detected once. DNA of the CDR3: TGTGCCAGTAGTATATCCGGGCGGGGAATAGATACGCAGTATTTT. Its translation: CASSISGRGIDTQYF. The chain carries TRBV19 and TRBJ2-3; a weak D match, TRBD2 (6 bases). Germline V gene data show CDR1 as LNHDA and CDR2 as SQIVND (reference sequence). Trimming removed 2 bases from V and 5 bases from J, with 14 bases in between. The CDR3 contains 15 residues.

This chain uses TRBV7-6 with TRBJ2-2, with D possibly matching TRBD2 (6 bases). V shed 4 bases and J shed 6 bases, with 12 bases lying between them. The germline gives CDR1 SGHVS, CDR2 FNYEAQ. The CDR3 is made up of 14 amino acids. In DNA form, the CDR3 reads TGTGCCAGCAGCTGGGTCGGGGAGGCCGGGGAGCTGTTTTTT. This encodes CASSWVGEAGELFF.